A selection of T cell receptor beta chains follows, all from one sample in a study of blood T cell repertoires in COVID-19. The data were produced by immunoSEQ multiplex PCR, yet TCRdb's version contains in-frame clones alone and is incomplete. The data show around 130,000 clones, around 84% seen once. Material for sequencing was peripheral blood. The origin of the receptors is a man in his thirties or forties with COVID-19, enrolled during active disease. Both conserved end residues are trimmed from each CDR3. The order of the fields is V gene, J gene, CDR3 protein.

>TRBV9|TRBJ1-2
ASSFEVGGGYT
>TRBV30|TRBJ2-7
AWRQGGYEQY
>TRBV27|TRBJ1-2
ASSSMTGSYGYT
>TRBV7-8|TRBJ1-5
ASSLIPGQVNQPQH
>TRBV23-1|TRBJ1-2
ASFPGQGNYGYT
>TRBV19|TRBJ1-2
ASSLTGGGGYGYT
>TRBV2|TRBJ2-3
ASSVRDFWDTQY
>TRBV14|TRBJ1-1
ASSPRQNLWAF
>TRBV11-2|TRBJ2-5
ASSLWRPQETQY
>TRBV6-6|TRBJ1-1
ASSYAGNTEAF
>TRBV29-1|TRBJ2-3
SVEDEDREVNTQY
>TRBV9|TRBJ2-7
ASSVEPSGSLEQY
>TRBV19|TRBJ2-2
ASRPSGAAGELF
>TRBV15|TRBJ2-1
ATSRAREREGEQF
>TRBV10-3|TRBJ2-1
ASQGMDEQF
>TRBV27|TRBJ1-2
ASSFGYRGLGYT
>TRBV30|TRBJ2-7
AWSGKPGAYEQY
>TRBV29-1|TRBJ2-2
SVPRGYTGELF